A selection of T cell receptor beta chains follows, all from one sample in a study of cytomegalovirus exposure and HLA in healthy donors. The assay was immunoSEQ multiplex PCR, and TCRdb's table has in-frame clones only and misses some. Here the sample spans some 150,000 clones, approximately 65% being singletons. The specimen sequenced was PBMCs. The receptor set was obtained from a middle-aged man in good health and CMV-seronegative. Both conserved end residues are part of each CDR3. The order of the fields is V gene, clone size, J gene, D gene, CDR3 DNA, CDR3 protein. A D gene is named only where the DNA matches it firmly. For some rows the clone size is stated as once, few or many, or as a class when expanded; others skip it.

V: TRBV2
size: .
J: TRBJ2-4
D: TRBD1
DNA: TGTGCCAGCAGTGTACTAGGGGGCCTAGCCAAAAACATTCAGTACTTC
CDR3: CASSVLGGLAKNIQYF

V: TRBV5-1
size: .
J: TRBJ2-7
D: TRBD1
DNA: TGCGCCAGCAGCCCAGACAGGGGCTTCTCCTACGAGCAGTACTTC
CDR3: CASSPDRGFSYEQYF

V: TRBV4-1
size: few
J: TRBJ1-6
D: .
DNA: TGCGCCAGCAGCCAGATACCGGGGACCTATAATTCACCCCTCCACTTT
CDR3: CASSQIPGTYNSPLHF

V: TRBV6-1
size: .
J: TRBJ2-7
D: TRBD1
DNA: TGTGCCAGCAATTCGGGACAGGGGGCCTACGAGCAGTACTTC
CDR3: CASNSGQGAYEQYF

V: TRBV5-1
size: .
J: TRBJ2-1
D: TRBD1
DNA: TGCGCCAGCAGTTACGGACAGGGGGTCAATGAGCAGTTCTTC
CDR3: CASSYGQGVNEQFF

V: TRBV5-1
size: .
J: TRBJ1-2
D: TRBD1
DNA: TGCGCCAGCAGCAGAGGACAGGTGAGCTATGGCTACACCTTC
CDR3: CASSRGQVSYGYTF

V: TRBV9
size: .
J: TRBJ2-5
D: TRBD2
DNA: TGTGCCAGCAGCGTAGCTCAGTCTAGCGGGGGCCAAGAGACCCAGTACTTC
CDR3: CASSVAQSSGGQETQYF

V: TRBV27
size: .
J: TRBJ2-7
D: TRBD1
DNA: TGTGCCAGCAGTTTAATGGGACAGGGATCCTACGAGCAGTACTTC
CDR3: CASSLMGQGSYEQYF

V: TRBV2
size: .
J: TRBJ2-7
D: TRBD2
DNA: TGTGCCAGCAGCGCCGGGACTATCTACGAGCAGTACTTC
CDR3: CASSAGTIYEQYF

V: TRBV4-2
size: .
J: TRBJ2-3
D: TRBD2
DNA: TGTACCAGCAGCCAAGCCAGGACTAGTGGGGCAGATACGCAGTATTTT
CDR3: CTSSQARTSGADTQYF

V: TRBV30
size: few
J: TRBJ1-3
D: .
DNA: TGTGCCTGGAGTGTCGGAGGTGGAAACACCATATATTTT
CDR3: CAWSVGGGNTIYF

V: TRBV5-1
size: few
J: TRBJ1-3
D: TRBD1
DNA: TGCGCCAGCAGCCCGGTACAGGGGCAGGGAAACACCATATATTTT
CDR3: CASSPVQGQGNTIYF

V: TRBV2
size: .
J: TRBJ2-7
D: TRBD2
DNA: TGTGCCAGCGGCAGAGCGGGAAGTCTCTGGTTTGAGCAGTACTTC
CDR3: CASGRAGSLWFEQYF

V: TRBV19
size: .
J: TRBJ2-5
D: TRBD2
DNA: TGTGCCAGTAGTAGCGGGAGTGGAGAGACCCAGTACTTC
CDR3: CASSSGSGETQYF

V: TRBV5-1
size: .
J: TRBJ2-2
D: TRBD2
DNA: TGCGCCAGCAGCCGCGGGACTAGCGGAGCTACCGGGGAGCTGTTTTTT
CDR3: CASSRGTSGATGELFF

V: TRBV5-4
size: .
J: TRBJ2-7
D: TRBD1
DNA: TGTGCCAGCAGCATACAGGGGATATACGCCTACGAGCAGTACTTC
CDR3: CASSIQGIYAYEQYF

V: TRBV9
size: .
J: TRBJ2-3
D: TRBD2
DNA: TGTGCCAGCAGCGGGGGCGGGGGGCTCACAGATACGCAGTATTTT
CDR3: CASSGGGGLTDTQYF

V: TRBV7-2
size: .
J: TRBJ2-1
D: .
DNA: TGTGCCAGCAGCCCTAGACTAGGCGAGCAGTTCTTC
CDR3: CASSPRLGEQFF

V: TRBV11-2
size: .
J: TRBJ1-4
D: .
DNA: TGTGCCAGCAGCCCCGAGGGCGGAAAATATGAAAAACTGTTTTTT
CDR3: CASSPEGGKYEKLFF

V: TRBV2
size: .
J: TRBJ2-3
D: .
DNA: TGTGCCAGCAGTGAAGCGGGCGCTACAGATACGCAGTATTTT
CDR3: CASSEAGATDTQYF

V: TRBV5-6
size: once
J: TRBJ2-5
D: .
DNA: TGTGCCAGCAGCTTGGAAGGTTGGATTGGGGAGCAGTACTTC
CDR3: CASSLEGWIGEQYF

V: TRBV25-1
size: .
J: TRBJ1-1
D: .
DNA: TGTGCCAGCAGCCAACAGATGAACACTGAAGCTTTCTTT
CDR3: CASSQQMNTEAFF

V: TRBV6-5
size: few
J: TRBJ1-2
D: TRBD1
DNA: TGTGCCAGCAGTCCCTATCTGGGACAGGTGTATGGCTACACCTTC
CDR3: CASSPYLGQVYGYTF

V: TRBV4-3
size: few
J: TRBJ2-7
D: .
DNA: TGCGCCAGCAGCCGCTTCCTTAGCTCCTACGAGCAGTACTTC
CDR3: CASSRFLSSYEQYF

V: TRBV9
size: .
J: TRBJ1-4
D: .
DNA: TGTGCCAGCAGCGCTATGACGGGGGATAATGAAAAACTGTTTTTT
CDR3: CASSAMTGDNEKLFF

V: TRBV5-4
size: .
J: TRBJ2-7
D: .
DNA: TGTGCCAGCAGCAACCTAGCTAACGAGCAGTACTTC
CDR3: CASSNLANEQYF

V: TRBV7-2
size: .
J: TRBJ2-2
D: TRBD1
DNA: TGTGCCAGCAGCCCTGGGACAGGGTTTTTGGAGCTGTTTTTT
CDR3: CASSPGTGFLELFF

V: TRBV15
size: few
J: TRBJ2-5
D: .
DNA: TGTGCCACCAGCAGAGATCCCAGGGGAAAAGAGACCCAGTACTTC
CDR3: CATSRDPRGKETQYF

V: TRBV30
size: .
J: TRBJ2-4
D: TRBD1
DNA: TGTGCCTGGAGTGCTCCGTACCGACAGGGGCTAAGAACAAACATTCAGTACTTC
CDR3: CAWSAPYRQGLRTNIQYF

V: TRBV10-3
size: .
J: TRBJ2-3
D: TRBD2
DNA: TGTGCCATCAGTGAGCCACTGACTAGCGGAAGCACAGATACGCAGTATTTT
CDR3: CAISEPLTSGSTDTQYF

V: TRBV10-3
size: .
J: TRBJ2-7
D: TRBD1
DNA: TGTGCCATGAGGTCAGGGACAGATAGAGCCTACGAGCAGTACTTC
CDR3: CAMRSGTDRAYEQYF

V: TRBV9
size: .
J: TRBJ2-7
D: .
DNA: TGTGCCAGCAGCGTAGGACAGGCCCACGAGCAGTACTTC
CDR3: CASSVGQAHEQYF

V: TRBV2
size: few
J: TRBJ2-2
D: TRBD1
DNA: TGTGCCAGCACCAAGATCCGCCGGGACAGGGGGACCGGGGAGCTGTTTTTT
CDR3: CASTKIRRDRGTGELFF

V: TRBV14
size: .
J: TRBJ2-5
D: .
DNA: TGTGCCAGCAGCAAAGACCCGAGGGAGACCCAGTACTTC
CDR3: CASSKDPRETQYF

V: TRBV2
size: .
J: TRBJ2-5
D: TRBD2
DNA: TGTGCCAGCAGCCTAGCGGGAGGGCCCGCAGAGACCCAGTACTTC
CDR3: CASSLAGGPAETQYF

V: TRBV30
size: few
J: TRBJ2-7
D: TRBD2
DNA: TGTGCCTGGAGTGTGGGACTAGCGGGATCCGAGCAGTACTTC
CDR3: CAWSVGLAGSEQYF

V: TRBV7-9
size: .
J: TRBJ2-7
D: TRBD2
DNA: TGTGCCAGCAGCTTAGTTAGCGGGGGGCCCCCCTACGAGCAGTACTTC
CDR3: CASSLVSGGPPYEQYF

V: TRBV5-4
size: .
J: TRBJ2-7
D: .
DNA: TGTGCCAGCAGCTTTGATAGAGCAACCTTCTACGAGCAGTACTTC
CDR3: CASSFDRATFYEQYF

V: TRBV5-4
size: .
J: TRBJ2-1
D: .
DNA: TGTGCCAGCAACCCAGGGGTCCTAGGCGTCTACAATGAGCAGTTCTTC
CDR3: CASNPGVLGVYNEQFF

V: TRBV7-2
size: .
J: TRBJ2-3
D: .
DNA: TGTGCCAGCACCACCGGGGCAGATACGCAGTATTTT
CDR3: CASTTGADTQYF

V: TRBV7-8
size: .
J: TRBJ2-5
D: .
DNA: TGTGCCAGCAGCTTAGAAGCGGATCCAAAGACCCAGTACTTC
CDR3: CASSLEADPKTQYF

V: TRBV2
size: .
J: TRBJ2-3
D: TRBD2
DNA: TGTGCCAGCAGTGGAGTACTAGCGTTCACAGATACGCAGTATTTT
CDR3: CASSGVLAFTDTQYF

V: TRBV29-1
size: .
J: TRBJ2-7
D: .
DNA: TGCAGCGTTACGCCCGGGTCCTCCTACGAGCAGTACTTC
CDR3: CSVTPGSSYEQYF

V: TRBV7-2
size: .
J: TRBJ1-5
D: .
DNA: TGTGCCACCAAACTAGACCCTAGCAATCAGCCCCAGCATTTT
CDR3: CATKLDPSNQPQHF

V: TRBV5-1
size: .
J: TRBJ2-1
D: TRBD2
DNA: TGCGCCAGCAGCCCTCAGCCCACAGGGGGACTAGCGGGAAATGAGCAGTTCTTC
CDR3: CASSPQPTGGLAGNEQFF

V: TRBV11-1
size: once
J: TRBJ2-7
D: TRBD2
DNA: TGTGCCAGCAGCTCTCCGGGACTAGCGGGTCCCGAGCAGTACTTC
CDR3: CASSSPGLAGPEQYF

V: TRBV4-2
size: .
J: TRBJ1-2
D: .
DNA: TGTGCCAGCAGCCAAGGTCCGGGGGAAAACTATGGCTACACCTTC
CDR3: CASSQGPGENYGYTF

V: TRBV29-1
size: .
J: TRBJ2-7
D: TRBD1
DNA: TGCAGCGTTTCGACAGGGGCATCCTACGAGCAGTACTTC
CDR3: CSVSTGASYEQYF

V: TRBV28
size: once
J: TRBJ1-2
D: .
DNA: TGTGCCAGCAGTTTAGCAGGGGTGAGCGGCTACACCTTC
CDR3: CASSLAGVSGYTF